This TCR beta chain was captured by sequencing in a study of T cell repertoires in cytomegalovirus infection. In the study overall: Recently described HLA-C-restricted plus well-studied HLA-B-restricted CMV epitopes were used. Public signatures in TCR beta pointed to CMV infection and matching HLA type. Findings of the study overall: HLA-C-restricted CMV-specific TCR beta clonotypes were dominant in the ex vivo response. Cumulative frequency (of public TCR beta family members) identified carriers of CMV plus the relevant HLA.

One entry per CDR3 protein results from TCRdb running MiXCR on the reads. The sample has hundreds of thousands of distinct CDR3 sequences; 42% are singletons. The CDR3 contains 14 residues. Trimming removed 7 bases from V and 4 bases from J; junction bases left unmatched: 8. Germline CDR1 is SNHLY and CDR2 is FYNNEI. Turning to this clonotype: No antigen is known for it.

The starting material was cultured PBMCs, obtained from culture after CMV antigen stimulation. V and J are TRBV2 and TRBJ2-7, with 9 bases fitting TRBD2. The receptor's source is a human donor in good health (CMV status not recorded). Some clones in this sample may be carry-over from other donors' samples. This CDR3 is CASKITAGGYEQYF. The DNA for the CDR3 is TGTGCCAGCAAGATCACGGCGGGAGGGTACGAGCAGTACTTC.